Below, 2 T cell receptor beta chains from the same sample are listed, as sequenced in a study of cytomegalovirus exposure and HLA in healthy donors. The PCR was carried out with 60 Vbeta primers and 13 Jbeta primers. The method was immunoSEQ multiplex PCR; TCRdb's version includes in-frame clones alone and lacks a portion of them. The table records 120,000 or so clones, just over 75% of them present only once. Source material: PBMCs. These receptors originate from a man younger than 40 in good health and CMV-seropositive.

This clone showed up just a few times. The rearrangement uses TRBV6-6 and TRBJ1-6; perhaps TRBD1 as D (5 bases). Trimming took off 4 bases at V and 7 bases at J, with 11 bases between the two ends. CDR3 size: 14 residues. Germline-derived CDR1 and CDR2 are MNHNY and SVGAGI (reference sequence). The chain's CDR3 is CASSLNAGNSPLHF. As DNA, the CDR3 is TGTGCCAGCAGTTTAAATGCAGGGAATTCACCCCTCCACTTT.

This clone was seen a few times. This chain links TRBV6-6 with TRBJ1-2; D remains ambiguous. Germline-derived CDR1 and CDR2 are MNHNY and SVGAGI (reference sequence). This CDR3 has 14 residues. V lost 7 bases and J 2 bases, leaving 14 bases between the germline ends. CDR3 sequence (DNA): TGTGCCAGCAACTCCGCCGGGGTAAACTATGGCTACACCTTC. Encoded protein: CASNSAGVNYGYTF.